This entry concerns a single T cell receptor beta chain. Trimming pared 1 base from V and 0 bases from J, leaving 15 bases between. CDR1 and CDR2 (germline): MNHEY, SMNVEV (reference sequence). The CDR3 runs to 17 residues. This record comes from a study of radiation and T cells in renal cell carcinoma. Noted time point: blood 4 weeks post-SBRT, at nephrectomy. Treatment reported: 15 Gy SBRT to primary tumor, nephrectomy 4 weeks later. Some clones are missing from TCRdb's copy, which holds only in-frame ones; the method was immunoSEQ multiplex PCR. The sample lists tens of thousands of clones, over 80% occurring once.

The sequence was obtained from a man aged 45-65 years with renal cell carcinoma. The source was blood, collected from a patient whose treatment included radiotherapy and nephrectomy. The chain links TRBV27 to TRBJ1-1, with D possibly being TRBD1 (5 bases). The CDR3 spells CASSLFGAGTVNTEAFF. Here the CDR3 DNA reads TGTGCCAGCAGTTTATTCGGGGCCGGGACGGTGAACACTGAAGCTTTCTTT.